This TCR beta chain was observed in a study of blood T cell repertoires in COVID-19. At the level of the study: Whether acute or convalescent, the COVID-19 samples came from the United States, Italy and Spain. Sample material is recorded as cDNA or gDNA derived from T cells, B-cell-depleted T cells, or PBMCs.

In the original analysis: Amplification from reference gene primers served as the basis for estimated nucleated cell counts. Assay: immunoSEQ multiplex PCR; the TCRdb copy retains only in-frame clones and omits some. V, J and clone size reflect that table, while D and trimming were determined from the DNA. In the table there are about 53,000 clones, about 86% of which are singletons. This CDR3 is 16 amino acids long. Trimming cost V 8 bases and J 5 bases; bases outside gene matches: 15. Germline values: CDR1 SGHTA, CDR2 FQGTGA. The sample taken for sequencing was peripheral blood. The chain combines TRBV7-3 with TRBJ2-1, with 7 bases that match TRBD2. This TCR was sampled from a man between 50 and 59 years old with acute or convalescent COVID-19. The CDR3 loop is CASGMFRGVGNNEQFF. The DNA for the CDR3 is TGTGCCAGCGGAATGTTCCGGGGGGTTGGGAACAATGAGCAGTTCTTC.